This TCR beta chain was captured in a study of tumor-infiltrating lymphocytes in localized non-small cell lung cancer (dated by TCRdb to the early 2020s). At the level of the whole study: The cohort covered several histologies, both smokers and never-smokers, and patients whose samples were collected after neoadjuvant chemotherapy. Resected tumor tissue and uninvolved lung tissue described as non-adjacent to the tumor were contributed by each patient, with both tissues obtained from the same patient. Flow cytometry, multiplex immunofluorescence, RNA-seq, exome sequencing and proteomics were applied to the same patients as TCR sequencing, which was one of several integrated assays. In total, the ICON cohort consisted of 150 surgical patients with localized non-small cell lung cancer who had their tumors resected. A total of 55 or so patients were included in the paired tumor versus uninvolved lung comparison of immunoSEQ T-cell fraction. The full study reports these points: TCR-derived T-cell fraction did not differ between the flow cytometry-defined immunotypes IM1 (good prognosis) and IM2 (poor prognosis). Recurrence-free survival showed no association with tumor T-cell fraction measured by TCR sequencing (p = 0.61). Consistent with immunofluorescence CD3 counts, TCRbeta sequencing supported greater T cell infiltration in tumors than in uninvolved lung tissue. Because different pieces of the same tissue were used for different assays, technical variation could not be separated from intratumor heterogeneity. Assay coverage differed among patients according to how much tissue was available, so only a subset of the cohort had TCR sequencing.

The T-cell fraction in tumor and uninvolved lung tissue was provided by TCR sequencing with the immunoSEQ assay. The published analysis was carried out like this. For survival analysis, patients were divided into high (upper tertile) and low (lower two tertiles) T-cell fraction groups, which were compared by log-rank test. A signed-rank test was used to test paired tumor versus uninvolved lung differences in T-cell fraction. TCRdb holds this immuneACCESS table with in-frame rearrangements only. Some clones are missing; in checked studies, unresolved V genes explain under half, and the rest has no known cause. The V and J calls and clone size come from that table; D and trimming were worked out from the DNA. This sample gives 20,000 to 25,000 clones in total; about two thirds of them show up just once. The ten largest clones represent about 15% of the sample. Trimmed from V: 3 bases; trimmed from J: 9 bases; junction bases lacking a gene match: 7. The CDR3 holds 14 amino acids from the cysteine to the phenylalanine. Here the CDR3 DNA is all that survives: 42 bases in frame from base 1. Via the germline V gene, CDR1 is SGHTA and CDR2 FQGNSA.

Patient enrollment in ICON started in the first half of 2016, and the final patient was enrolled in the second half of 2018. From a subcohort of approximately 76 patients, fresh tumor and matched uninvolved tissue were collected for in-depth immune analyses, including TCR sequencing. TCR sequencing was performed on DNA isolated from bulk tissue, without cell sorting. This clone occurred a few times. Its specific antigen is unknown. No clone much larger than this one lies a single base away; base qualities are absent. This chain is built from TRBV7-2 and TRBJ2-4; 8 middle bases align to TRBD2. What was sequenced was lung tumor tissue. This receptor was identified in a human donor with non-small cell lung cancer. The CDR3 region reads CASSLGLEESIQYF. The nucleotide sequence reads TGTGCCAGCAGCTTGGGACTAGAAGAGAGCATTCAGTACTTC.